This T cell receptor beta chain is from a study of read filtering for tumor transcriptome and immune sequencing. Study context: Mean patient age was about 66 years, range about 47 to 85; 16 to 20 male, around 15 female. DNase treatment preceded whole-transcriptome library preparation.

This clonotype was seen at least ten times. The germline V and J ends were trimmed by 2 bases and 0 bases, with 9 bases remaining between them. The germline V gene has CDR1 MDHEN and CDR2 SYDVKM. CDR3 size: 15 residues. This library used roughly 400 ng RNA and molecular barcoded adaptors spanning alpha/delta and beta/gamma chains. TCRdb itself ran the reads through MiXCR, one entry per CDR3 protein. The table has around 48,000 distinct CDR3 sequences, roughly 19% seen once; the top ten hold roughly 14%. The sequenced sample consisted of a population of CD138-negative cells sorted from bone marrow. The chain employs TRBV28 and TRBJ2-3; D is perhaps TRBD1 (6 bases). The sequence was obtained from a donor at least 40 years old with multiple myeloma. CDR3 coding DNA: TGTGCCAGCAGTTTAAGGGGGTCTAGCACAGATACGCAGTATTTT. Its translation: CASSLRGSSTDTQYF.